This T cell receptor (beta chain) was documented in a study of blood T cell repertoires in COVID-19. In the study overall: The United States, Italy and Spain supplied acute and convalescent COVID-19 samples. Sample material is recorded as cDNA or gDNA derived from T cells, B-cell-depleted T cells, or PBMCs.

This CDR3 is built from 14 residues. Germline CDR1 SGHRS, CDR2 YFSETQ. V shed 4 bases, J shed 8 bases, and the junction held 6 bases outside the gene matches. Authors' methods: Reference gene primers were amplified, and this amplification served to estimate nucleated cell counts. Assay: immunoSEQ multiplex PCR; the TCRdb copy retains only in-frame clones and omits some. V, J and clone size are taken as reported in that table, and D and trimming were inferred from the DNA itself. The sample yields 55,000 to 90,000 clones, roughly 91% seen once. This chain joins TRBV5-1 and TRBJ1-4; 9 positions match TRBD1. Specimen: peripheral blood. The sequence was obtained from a human donor in a cohort sampled during active COVID-19. CDR3 sequence: CASSPDRGGEKLFF. In DNA form, the CDR3 reads TGCGCCAGCAGCCCGGACAGGGGAGGGGAAAAACTGTTTTTT.